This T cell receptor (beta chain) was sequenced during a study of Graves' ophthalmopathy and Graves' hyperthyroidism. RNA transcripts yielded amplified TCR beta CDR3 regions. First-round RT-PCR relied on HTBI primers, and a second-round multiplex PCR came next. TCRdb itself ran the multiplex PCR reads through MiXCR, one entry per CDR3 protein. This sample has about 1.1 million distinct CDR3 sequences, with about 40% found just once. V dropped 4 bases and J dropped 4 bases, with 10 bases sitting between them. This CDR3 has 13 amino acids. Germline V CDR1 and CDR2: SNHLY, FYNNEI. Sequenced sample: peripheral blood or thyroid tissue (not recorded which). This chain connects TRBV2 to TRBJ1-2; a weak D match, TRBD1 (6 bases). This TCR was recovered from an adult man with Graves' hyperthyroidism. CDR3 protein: CASSVAGVYGYTF. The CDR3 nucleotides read TGTGCCAGCAGTGTGGCAGGGGTCTATGGCTACACCTTC.